This T cell receptor (beta chain) was captured by sequencing in a study of STAT5B mutations in CD4+ large granular lymphocyte leukemia. Study overall: Among healthy donors, a particular HLA allele went with more CDR3 'QG' motifs. Overall study results and limits: Top patient clones used TRBV06 genes more often: 8/27 versus 2/35 in controls.

The assay was run at survey level. Using immunoSEQ multiplex PCR, the repertoire was profiled, and TCRdb retains in-frame clones only, with some absent. The data contain tens of thousands of clones, around 67% of them seen just once; the ten biggest clones take up 2%. CDR3 size: 13 residues. V dropped 9 bases and J dropped 4; count of bases not matched to a gene: 8. CDR1 is SNHLY, CDR2 FYNNEI, per germline. Controls came from buffy coats of healthy blood donors. This clone was seen a handful of times. Its antigen is unknown. V usage is TRBV2 and J usage is TRBJ2-7; the match to TRBD2 covers 8 bases. Material: CD4+ T cells from blood buffy coats. This receptor was taken from a human donor in good health. The CDR3 nucleotides are TGTGCCAGTCACCCGGGACTAGGTTACGAGCAGTACTTC. Amino acid sequence: CASHPGLGYEQYF.